This T cell receptor beta chain originates from a study of blood T cell repertoires in COVID-19 (dated by TCRdb to 2019 to 2021). About the investigation overall: Samples covering the acute and convalescent phases of COVID-19 were provided by collaborators in the United States, Italy and Spain. The material from the prospective study consisted of cDNA or gDNA derived from T cells, B-cell-depleted T cells, or PBMCs. Deeply sampled blood TCRbeta repertoires from subjects exposed to, actively infected with, or recovered from COVID-19 were included in the dataset. The repertoires were released in a freely available public database meant as a resource for research on the immune response to SARS-CoV-2. The samples were drawn from the first 160 participants of the ongoing ImmuneRACE study and from 1,254 subjects provided by 6 global collaborators. A de-identified subject ID, COVID-19 status, age in years and sex were almost always included in the sample metadata. Where available, HLA class I and class II types were obtained from metadata supplied by the sample provider rather than from assay-based typing. Summary of the overall study and its limitations: The amount of clinical and demographic metadata varied by source and participant and was provided uncurated.

Each collaborating institution followed its own protocols to collect whole blood in K2EDTA tubes. For TCRbeta analysis, collaborators shipped samples in one of three forms: frozen whole blood, isolated PBMCs, or DNA extracted from either of those sample types. TCRbeta CDR3 regions were amplified from genomic DNA using the immunoSEQ Assay, a bias-controlled multiplex PCR. For the original study's pipeline: The number of nucleated cells in each sample was estimated by amplification of reference gene primers within the assay. Sequence reads were collapsed and filtered to measure the absolute abundance of every unique TCRbeta CDR3 rearrangement. For each sample, productive Simpson clonality was calculated as the square root of Simpson's diversity index across productive rearrangements. As stored in TCRdb, this immuneACCESS dataset retains in-frame rearrangements with V and J assigned. A fraction of the clones does not appear; measured against another copy, unresolved V genes explain less than half of the discrepancy, and the remainder lacks a known reason. That table is the source of V, J and clone size, and D and trimming were worked out from the DNA. The sample data list some 400,000 clones, and 90% of these were observed just once. Clones ranked in the top ten supply around 7% of the sample.

The sample holds one count of this clone. Its target antigen remains unknown. No base-level quality is on record; no much larger clone is a single base apart. The CDR3 measures 15 amino acids from cysteine to phenylalanine. Left in the record is the CDR3 DNA by itself, 45 bases read in frame from the first base. The V and J ends are trimmed by 2 bases and 7 bases, leaving 15 bases between them. CDR1 and CDR2 (SGHVS, FNYEAQ) derive from the germline V gene. The receptor was derived from a man aged 18 to 35 with active or convalescent COVID-19. Sequenced: peripheral blood. The chain is assembled from TRBV7-6 and TRBJ2-1, with a tentative D gene TRBD1 over 6 matching bases. The bases read TGTGCCAGCAGCTTACTCGGACAGAGAGGGAATGAGCAGTTCTTC. This yields the protein CASSLLGQRGNEQFF.